These 29 T cell receptor beta chains originate from one sample sequenced in a study of blood T cell repertoires in COVID-19. Assay used: immunoSEQ multiplex PCR; TCRdb lists only in-frame clones, some missing. The sample carries approximately 300,000 clones, under 90% recorded once. Sequenced sample: PBMCs or T cells enriched from blood (not recorded which). The receptors come from a man aged 60-69 years who had recovered from COVID-19.

The V call is TRBV27, the J call TRBJ2-4; D remains ambiguous. The V end was cut by 4 bases, the J end by 5 bases, with 15 bases between. The CDR3 covers 15 residues. The V gene's germline CDR1 is MNHEY and CDR2 SMNVEV (reference sequence). The CDR3 nucleotides read TGTGCCAGCAGTTCCGCAGGCGCATCGGAAAACATTCAGTACTTC. Its protein product is CASSSAGASENIQYF.

This clone was detected only once. The V and J genes are TRBV12-5 and TRBJ2-1; tentative D call: TRBD2 (6 bases). This CDR3 is built from 15 residues. CDR1 LGHNT and CDR2 FRNRAP come from the germline V gene. Trimming stripped 1 base from V and 8 bases from J, with 15 bases between. CDR3 protein: CASGLGTTPLDEQFF. The CDR3 region has the DNA TGTGCTAGTGGTTTGGGGACTACGCCATTAGATGAGCAGTTCTTC.

The genes are TRBV7-8 and TRBJ2-1, with 7 bases identical to TRBD2. V gave up 1 base and J gave up 7 bases; unmatched junction bases: 10. The CDR3 spans 16 residues. Looked up from germline, CDR1 is SGHVS and CDR2 is FQNEAQ. For the CDR3, the DNA is TGTGCCAGCAGCTTAGTCATGGGAGGGATGTGGAATGAGCAGTTCTTC. Encoded protein: CASSLVMGGMWNEQFF.

The V gene is TRBV15, the J gene TRBJ2-3; 7 positions match TRBD1. With 0 bases clipped from V and 2 bases from J, the junction kept 5 bases outside the gene matches. Per germline, CDR1 LNHNV and CDR2 YYDKDF (reference sequence). This CDR3 is 16 amino acids long. CDR3 sequence: CATSRDKTGPTDTQYF. CDR3 nucleotides: TGTGCCACCAGCAGAGATAAGACAGGGCCCACAGATACGCAGTATTTT.

The chain employs TRBV6-1 and TRBJ1-2; TRBD1 is a possible D gene (5 bases). The germline CDR1 and CDR2 sequences are MNHNS and SASEGT. The CDR3 consists of 13 residues. V lost 2 bases and J 8 bases, leaving 12 bases between the germline ends. As DNA, the CDR3 is TGTGCCAGCAGTGAACAGGGAGGTACCGGCTACACCTTC. This encodes CASSEQGGTGYTF.

Only a few counts were recorded for this clone. As DNA, the CDR3 is TGTGCCAGCAGCTTAGGCACAACACCCTACGAGCAGTACTTC. As protein: CASSLGTTPYEQYF. The rearrangement links TRBV7-3 to TRBJ2-7; unclear D gene. With 2 bases removed from V and 2 bases from J, the gap between germline ends came to 10 bases. Germline V gives CDR1 SGHTA, CDR2 FQGTGA. The CDR3 has 14 amino acids.

CDR3 coding DNA: TGTGCCAGTAGCGGCCCGGGTATTCAGCCCCAGCATTTT. Translation gives CASSGPGIQPQHF. The chain combines TRBV19 with TRBJ1-5; no definite D call. Trimming shortened V by 6 bases and J by 6 bases, and 12 bases separated the two germline ends. Germline loops: CDR1 LNHDA, CDR2 SQIVND (reference sequence). The CDR3 spans 13 residues.

This clone showed up just a few times. This sequence joins TRBV7-9 and TRBJ1-1; D might be TRBD1 (5 bases). Trimming removed 4 bases at V and 0 bases at J, with 15 bases between. There are 16 residues in the CDR3. Germline V lookup: CDR1 SEHNR, CDR2 FQNEAQ (reference sequence). The CDR3, as DNA: TGTGCCAGCAGCTCGGACCGGGCAGGGATGAACACTGAAGCTTTCTTT. Translating it yields CASSSDRAGMNTEAFF.

In this sample, this clone is medium-sized. This sequence joins TRBV7-8 and TRBJ2-7; 8 bases line up with TRBD1. CDR1 and CDR2 from the germline V gene are SGHVS and FQNEAQ. CDR3 length equals 13 residues. The V and J ends lost 5 bases and 4 bases, in that order; junction bases with no gene match: 4. CDR3 in amino acids: CASSMGQAYEQYF. CDR3 DNA sequence: TGTGCCAGCAGCATGGGACAGGCATACGAGCAGTACTTC. Using reference TRBV7-8 and TRBJ2-7 for the parts outside the CDR3, the full variable domain is GAGVSQSPRYKVAKRGQDVALRCDPISGHVSLFWYQQALGQGPEFLTYFQNEAQLDKSGLPSDRFFAERPEGSVSTLKIQRTQQEDSAVYLCASSMGQAYEQYFGPGTRLTVT.

The chain links TRBV27 to TRBJ1-2; TRBD1 matches at 9 bases. With V trimmed by 4 bases and J by 2 bases, 2 bases remained unmatched. The CDR3 has 14 residues. CDR1 and CDR2 from the germline V gene are MNHEY and SMNVEV (reference sequence). The CDR3 sequence: CASSWGTGNYGYTF. CDR3 nucleotide sequence: TGTGCCAGCAGTTGGGGGACAGGGAACTATGGCTACACCTTC.

The V gene is TRBV4-1, the J gene TRBJ2-3; 8 bases map to TRBD2. The CDR3 is 18 residues long. Germline trimming cut 0 bases from V and 6 bases from J; bases unmatched to any gene: 14. Looked up from germline, CDR1 is MGHRA and CDR2 is YSYEKL. CDR3 in DNA: TGCGCCAGCAGCCAAGAAACGCCCCAAGCGGGAGTAGTGGATACGCAGTATTTT. Its protein is CASSQETPQAGVVDTQYF.

The rearrangement joins TRBV3-1 (or the pseudogene TRBV3-2) to TRBJ2-1; 12 bases fit TRBD2. CDR1 LGHDT and CDR2 YNNKEL come from the germline V gene (reference sequence). The CDR3 extends over 15 amino acids. V lost 6 bases and J lost 5; bases outside the gene matches: 5. The CDR3 here is CASRWTSGNNNEQFF. The CDR3, as DNA: TGTGCCAGCAGGTGGACTAGCGGGAATAACAATGAGCAGTTCTTC.

The CDR3 sequence is CASSVLAGTNTGELFF. CDR3 in DNA: TGTGCCAGCAGCGTACTAGCGGGAACGAACACCGGGGAGCTGTTTTTT. J is TRBJ2-2 and V is TRBV9, with TRBD2 identical over 9 bases. With V trimmed by 1 base and J by 0 bases, 1 base remained unmatched. CDR3 length: 16 amino acids. Germline CDR1 SGDLS, CDR2 YYNGEE.

V and J are TRBV21-1 and TRBJ1-6; the table's D call, TRBD1, was not checked against the DNA. TRBV21-1 is a recognized pseudogene. The CDR3 has 16 amino acids. CDR3 in DNA: TGTGCCAGCAGCAAACCCCCCAGGGGCTATAATTCACCCCTCCACTTT. Translation: CASSKPPRGYNSPLHF.

This clone was recorded a few times. Other nucleotide sequences from this sample produce the same CDR3. The chain uses TRBV5-4 and TRBJ1-2, with 7 bases lining up with TRBD1. The germline CDR1 and CDR2 sequences are SGHNT and YYREEE (reference sequence). The J segment lost 3 bases and the V segment lost 1 base, leaving 3 bases of the junction unmatched. This CDR3 contains 14 residues. CDR3 DNA sequence: TGTGCCAGCAGCTTGCGCCAGGGGGACTATGGCTACACCTTC. It codes for CASSLRQGDYGYTF. Combining the CDR3 with reference TRBV5-4 and TRBJ1-2 gives the whole variable domain ETGVTQSPTHLIKTRGQQVTLRCSSQSGHNTVSWYQQALGQGPQFIFQYYREEENGRGNFPPRFSGLQFPNYSSELNVNALELDDSALYLCASSLRQGDYGYTFGSGTRLTVV.

This clone has a handful of counts. J is TRBJ1-3 and V is TRBV28; D perhaps matches TRBD1 (5 bases). V was clipped by 5 bases and J by 4 bases, with 15 bases between them. CDR3 length equals 15 residues. Germline CDR1 is MDHEN and CDR2 is SYDVKM. CDR3 coding DNA: TGTGCCAGCAGTAGAGGCGGGGCTGGGGGAAACACCATATATTTT. Translation gives CASSRGGAGGNTIYF.

The J gene is TRBJ1-3, the V gene TRBV5-1; D is uncertain. CDR3 length: 16 amino acids. Trimming removed 0 bases at V and 0 bases at J, with 10 bases between. Per germline, CDR1 SGHRS and CDR2 YFSETQ. The CDR3 DNA sequence: TGCGCCAGCAGCTTGGCCCCGAGCCCCTCTGGAAACACCATATATTTT. Translation gives CASSLAPSPSGNTIYF.

This rearrangement joins TRBV24-1 to TRBJ2-2, with a possible D match to TRBD1 (6 bases). The CDR3 has 16 residues. CDR1 and CDR2 (germline): KGHDR, SFDVKD. The ends were cut back, 7 bases at V and 6 bases at J, with 20 bases in the middle. The CDR3 DNA sequence: TGTGCCACCAGCTTGGGGACAATATCCGACGCCGGGGAGCTGTTTTTT. It codes for CATSLGTISDAGELFF.

The chain carries TRBV7-9 and TRBJ1-6; TRBD1 matches at 10 bases. The germline CDR1 and CDR2 sequences are SEHNR and FQNEAQ (reference sequence). This CDR3 has 16 residues. V gave up 5 bases and J gave up 10 bases; unmatched junction bases: 11. In DNA form, the CDR3 reads TGTGCCAGCAGCCTGGGATTCGACAGGGGGCAGTCACCCCTCCACTTT. Translating it yields CASSLGFDRGQSPLHF.

V and J are TRBV19 and TRBJ1-6, with D possibly matching TRBD1 (6 bases). The CDR3 loop spans 16 amino acids. Germline V gene lookup returns CDR1 LNHDA and CDR2 SQIVND (reference sequence). V shed 3 bases and J shed 0 bases, with 9 bases lying between them. The CDR3 DNA reads TGTGCCAGTAGTATTCGGACAGCCTCCTATAATTCACCCCTCCACTTT. Protein: CASSIRTASYNSPLHF.

The chain is built from TRBV2 and TRBJ2-5; D might be TRBD2 (7 bases). Trimming took off 7 bases at V and 2 bases at J, with 11 bases between the two ends. Germline CDR1 SNHLY, CDR2 FYNNEI. This CDR3 is 13 amino acids long. CDR3 DNA sequence: TGTGCCAGCAAGGGGGGGTTACAAGAGACCCAGTACTTC. Amino acid sequence: CASKGGLQETQYF.

This chain connects TRBV5-4 to TRBJ2-2; a possible D gene is TRBD1 (7 bases). The CDR3 sequence is 16 residues long. V lost 5 bases to trimming and J lost 6 bases, with 20 bases between them. Per germline, CDR1 SGHNT and CDR2 YYREEE (reference sequence). This CDR3 is CASSPLDRRVAGELFF. CDR3 coding DNA: TGTGCCAGCAGTCCTTTGGACAGGAGGGTAGCCGGGGAGCTGTTTTTT.

The chain couples TRBV6-6 to TRBJ2-7; 8 nucleotides match TRBD1. Trimming removed 7 bases from V and 1 base from J; junction bases left unmatched: 3. Germline CDR1 MNHNY, CDR2 SVGAGI (reference sequence). This CDR3 is 13 amino acids long. CDR3 sequence reads: CASTRTGSYEQYF. The DNA of the CDR3 is TGTGCCAGCACCCGGACAGGGTCCTACGAGCAGTACTTC.

The gene calls are TRBV2 and TRBJ1-3; 9 bases are a match to TRBD1. CDR1 and CDR2 from the germline V gene are SNHLY and FYNNEI. This CDR3 is 15 amino acids long. CDR3: CGKGTGTLDGNTIYF. The CDR3 DNA follows: TGTGGCAAAGGGACAGGGACTCTGGATGGAAACACCATATATTTT.

The chain combines TRBV24-1 with TRBJ2-3, with 7 bases aligning to TRBD2. The CDR3 sequence is 17 residues long. From germline, CDR1 is KGHDR and CDR2 SFDVKD. After removal of 2 bases from V and 4 bases from J, the junction contained 11 bases not matched to a gene. CDR3 sequence: CATSDSVWAGVADTQYF. CDR3 coding DNA: TGTGCCACCAGTGATTCAGTGTGGGCGGGAGTGGCAGATACGCAGTATTTT.

This chain connects TRBV15 to TRBJ1-1; TRBD1 matches at 7 bases. CDR1 is LNHNV and CDR2 is YYDKDF in the germline V gene (reference sequence). The CDR3 extends over 14 amino acids. V trimming: 7 bases; J trimming: 2 bases; junction bases outside the gene matches: 7. The CDR3 nucleotides are TGTGCCACCACCGTTCGGACAGGTAACACTGAAGCTTTCTTT. Translating it yields CATTVRTGNTEAFF.

This clone has a handful of counts. The chain has TRBV18 and TRBJ2-1, with a possible D match to TRBD1 (6 bases). This CDR3 comprises 15 residues. Germline V gene sequence: CDR1 KGHSH, CDR2 LQKENI. Between the trimmed V and J ends, which lost 3 bases and 6 bases, there was a span of 15 bases. This CDR3 is CASSPRGGAGNEQFF. DNA for the CDR3: TGTGCCAGCTCACCCAGAGGGGGAGCCGGCAATGAGCAGTTCTTC.

This chain links TRBV27 with TRBJ2-1; a possible D gene is TRBD1 (6 bases). With 4 bases removed from V and 0 bases from J, the gap between germline ends came to 22 bases. This CDR3 contains 19 residues. Per the germline V gene, CDR1 is MNHEY and CDR2 is SMNVEV (reference sequence). The CDR3 here is CASSSIRRTVFSSYNEQFF. The CDR3 region has the DNA TGTGCCAGCAGTTCGATAAGGAGGACAGTTTTTAGCTCCTACAATGAGCAGTTCTTC.

The J gene is TRBJ2-1, the V gene TRBV19; 8 bases agree with TRBD1. The V segment lost 3 bases and the J segment 1 base; nucleotides outside the gene matches: 8. The CDR3 runs to 17 residues. The germline V gene has CDR1 LNHDA and CDR2 SQIVND (reference sequence). CDR3 bases: TGTGCCAGTAGTATCCCCGGGACAGGTAAATCCTACAATGAGCAGTTCTTC. Translation gives CASSIPGTGKSYNEQFF.